This is a list of T cell receptor beta chains from one sample in a study of T cell responses to AZD1222 COVID-19 vaccine. Produced via immunoSEQ multiplex PCR; TCRdb's table is partial and in-frame only. The sample lists about 120,000 clones, about nine tenths occurring once. Source: peripheral blood, taken on day 0 of AZD1222 vaccination. These receptors were obtained from an adult in good health. Each CDR3 is given with its conserved first and last residue. D genes are given only for firm matches. Expanded clones get a size class; other rows say once, few or many, or leave the size out.

.	.	TRBV19	TRBJ1-5	TGTGCCACCCAACAGGTGAATCAGCCCCAGCATTTT	CATQQVNQPQHF
.	.	TRBV4-1	TRBJ2-7	TGCGCCAGCAGCCAGAACCCGACAGCGTCCTACGAGCAGTACTTC	CASSQNPTASYEQYF
.	.	TRBV7-3	TRBJ2-1	TGTGCCACCTCTAGGGGCAGAGACAATGAGCAGTTCTTC	CATSRGRDNEQFF
TRBD1	.	TRBV5-5	TRBJ2-1	TGTGCCAGCAGTTTTAATACAGGGGTTCACAATGAGCAGTTCTTC	CASSFNTGVHNEQFF
TRBD1	.	TRBV18	TRBJ2-7	TGTGCCAGCTCACCGGGACAGGGGATGACCTACGAGCAGTACTTC	CASSPGQGMTYEQYF
.	.	TRBV13	TRBJ2-1	TGTGCCAGCAGCTTCATTCTCTCCGGAGACTACAATGAGCAGTTCTTC	CASSFILSGDYNEQFF
.	.	TRBV19	TRBJ1-5	TGTGCCAGTAGTATACTAAATCAGCCCCAGCATTTT	CASSILNQPQHF
TRBD1	.	TRBV7-2	TRBJ2-7	TGTGCCAGCAGCTTAGTTAAGTTGACAGGGCGATACGAGCAGTACTTC	CASSLVKLTGRYEQYF
TRBD1	.	TRBV18	TRBJ1-5	TGTGCCAGCTCACCATCCGGACAGGGGGCTAACAATCAGCCCCAGCATTTT	CASSPSGQGANNQPQHF
TRBD2	.	TRBV5-1	TRBJ2-5	TGCGCCAGCAGCTGGGTAGCGGGGGGCAGGAGGGAGACCCAGTACTTC	CASSWVAGGRRETQYF
TRBD1	few	TRBV6-4	TRBJ1-5	TGTGCCAGCAGTACGGACAGGGACCAGCCCCAGCATTTT	CASSTDRDQPQHF
TRBD2	.	TRBV10-3	TRBJ2-3	TGTGCCATCAGTGACGGGGGGGGTAGCACAGATACGCAGTATTTT	CAISDGGGSTDTQYF
TRBD2	.	TRBV5-6	TRBJ2-1	TGTGCCAGCAGCCTGGGGACTACTAGCGGGAGTGCTCGGTTCTTC	CASSLGTTSGSARFF
.	.	TRBV29-1	TRBJ1-1	TGCAGCGTGGGCGTCGGGGCCTACACTGAAGCTTTCTTT	CSVGVGAYTEAFF
.	.	TRBV15	TRBJ1-5	TGTGCCACCAGCAGAGGGGACCCCCAGCCCCAGCATTTT	CATSRGDPQPQHF
.	.	TRBV9	TRBJ1-1	TGTGCCAGCAGCGTACCCAACGGACAGAACACTGAAGCTTTCTTT	CASSVPNGQNTEAFF
.	.	TRBV4-1	TRBJ1-2	TGCGCCAGCAGCCAAGATCGCGGGGGGAGTTTCTATGGCTACACCTTC	CASSQDRGGSFYGYTF
TRBD1	.	TRBV15	TRBJ2-6	TGTGCCACCAGCAGAGATCCGGGACAGGGCACCTCTGGGGCCAACGTCCTGACTTTC	CATSRDPGQGTSGANVLTF
.	.	TRBV19	TRBJ1-5	TGTGCCAGTAGGAGTCATACAGGGTTAGAAAGCAATCAGCCCCAGCATTTT	CASRSHTGLESNQPQHF
TRBD2	once	TRBV5-8	TRBJ2-1	TGTGCCAGCAGCCGGCGGCTAGCGGGAGAGGGGGAGCAGTTCTTC	CASSRRLAGEGEQFF
.	.	TRBV2	TRBJ1-5	TGTGCCAGCAGCAACCTCCCAGGGGAGGTTCAGCCCCAGCATTTT	CASSNLPGEVQPQHF
.	.	TRBV7-2	TRBJ1-3	TGTGCCAGCAGCTTAGCAGCAGGCCTGGCGAACGCCATATATTTT	CASSLAAGLANAIYF
TRBD2	.	TRBV6-5	TRBJ2-1	TGTGCCAGCAGTCCCCTAGCGGGGGCCAACAATGAGCAGTTCTTC	CASSPLAGANNEQFF
TRBD2	few	TRBV5-1	TRBJ2-3	TGCGCCAGCAGCTTGAGTACTAGCGGGGCAGATACGCAGTATTTT	CASSLSTSGADTQYF
TRBD1	.	TRBV6-6	TRBJ1-2	TGTGCCAGCAGTCCCGGGACAGGGACGCGAAGAAACAACTATGGCTACACCTTC	CASSPGTGTRRNNYGYTF
.	.	TRBV7-9	TRBJ2-7	TGTGCCAGCAGCTCTCAGGGTTACGAGCAGTACTTC	CASSSQGYEQYF
.	.	TRBV19	TRBJ2-3	TGTGCCAGTAGTATTACAGGGGAGGCCACAGATACGCAGTATTTT	CASSITGEATDTQYF